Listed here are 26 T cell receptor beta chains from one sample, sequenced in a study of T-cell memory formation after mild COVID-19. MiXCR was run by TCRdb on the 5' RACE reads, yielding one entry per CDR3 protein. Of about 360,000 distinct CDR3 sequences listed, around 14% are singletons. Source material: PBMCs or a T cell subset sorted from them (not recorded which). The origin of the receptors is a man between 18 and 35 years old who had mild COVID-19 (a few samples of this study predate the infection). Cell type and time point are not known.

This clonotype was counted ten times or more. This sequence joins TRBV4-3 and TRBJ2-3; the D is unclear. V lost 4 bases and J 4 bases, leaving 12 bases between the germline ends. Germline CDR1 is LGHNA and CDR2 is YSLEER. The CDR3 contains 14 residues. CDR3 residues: CASSPVSRADTQYF. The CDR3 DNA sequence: TGCGCCAGCAGCCCGGTAAGCCGGGCAGATACGCAGTATTTT.

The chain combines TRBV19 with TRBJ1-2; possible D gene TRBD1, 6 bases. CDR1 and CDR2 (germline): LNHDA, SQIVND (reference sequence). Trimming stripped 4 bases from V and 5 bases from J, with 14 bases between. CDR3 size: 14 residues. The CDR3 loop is CASSTRTVRYGYTF. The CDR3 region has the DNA TGTGCCAGTAGTACCAGGACAGTACGATATGGCTACACCTTC.

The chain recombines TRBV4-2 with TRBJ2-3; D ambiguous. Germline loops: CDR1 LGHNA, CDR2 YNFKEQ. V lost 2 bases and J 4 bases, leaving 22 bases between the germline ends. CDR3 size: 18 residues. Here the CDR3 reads CASSQKPWAPTVADTQYF. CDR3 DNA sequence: TGTGCCAGCAGCCAAAAACCTTGGGCCCCGACCGTCGCAGATACGCAGTATTTT.

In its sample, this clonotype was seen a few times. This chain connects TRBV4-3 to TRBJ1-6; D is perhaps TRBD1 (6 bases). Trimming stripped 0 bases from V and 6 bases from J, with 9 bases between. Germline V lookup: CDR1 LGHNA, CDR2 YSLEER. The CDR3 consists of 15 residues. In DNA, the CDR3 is TGCGCCAGCAGCCAAGACACAGGGAGTAATTCACCCCTCCACTTT. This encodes CASSQDTGSNSPLHF.

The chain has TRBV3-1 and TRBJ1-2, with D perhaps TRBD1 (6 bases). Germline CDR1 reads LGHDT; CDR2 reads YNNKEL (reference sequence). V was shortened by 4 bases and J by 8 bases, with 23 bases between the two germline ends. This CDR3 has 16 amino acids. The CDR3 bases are TGTGCCAGCAGCCCACTCGGGGGCCCGGGGGTGAAGGGCTACACCTTC. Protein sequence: CASSPLGGPGVKGYTF.

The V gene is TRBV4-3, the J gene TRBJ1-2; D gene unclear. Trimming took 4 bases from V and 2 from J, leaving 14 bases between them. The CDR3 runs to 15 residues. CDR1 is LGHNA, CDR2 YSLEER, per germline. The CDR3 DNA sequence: TGCGCCAGCAGCCGTAGGTCCGGCTCCAACTATGGCTACACCTTC. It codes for CASSRRSGSNYGYTF.

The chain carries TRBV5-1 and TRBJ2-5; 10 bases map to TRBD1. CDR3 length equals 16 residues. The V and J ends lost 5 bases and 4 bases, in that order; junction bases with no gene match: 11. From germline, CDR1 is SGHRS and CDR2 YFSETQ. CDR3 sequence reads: CASREGSGQGIETQYF. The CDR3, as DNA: TGCGCCAGCAGGGAAGGTTCGGGACAGGGGATAGAGACCCAGTACTTC. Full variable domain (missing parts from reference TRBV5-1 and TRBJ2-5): KAGVTQTPRYLIKTRGQQVTLSCSPISGHRSVSWYQQTPGQGLQFLFEYFSETQRNKGNFPGRFSGRQFSNSRSEMNVSTLELGDSALYLCASREGSGQGIETQYFGPGTRLLVL.

The CDR3 protein is CASSPLGGAWVSYNEQFF. CDR3 sequence (DNA): TGTGCCAGCAGTCCCCTCGGCGGAGCCTGGGTATCCTACAATGAGCAGTTCTTC. The chain has TRBV12-3 or TRBV12-4 and TRBJ2-1; D is uncertain. This CDR3 spans 18 amino acids. The V end lost 5 bases, the J end lost 1 base, and 21 bases lay between the germline ends.

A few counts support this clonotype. This CDR3 reads CSARDTGQGLVNTEAFF. CDR3 bases: TGCAGTGCTAGAGATACGGGACAGGGGCTTGTGAACACTGAAGCTTTCTTT. The chain uses TRBV20-1 and TRBJ1-1, with 10 bases matching TRBD1. Per germline, CDR1 DFQATT and CDR2 SNEGSKA (reference sequence). The CDR3 runs 17 residues. V dropped 0 bases and J dropped 0; count of bases not matched to a gene: 7.

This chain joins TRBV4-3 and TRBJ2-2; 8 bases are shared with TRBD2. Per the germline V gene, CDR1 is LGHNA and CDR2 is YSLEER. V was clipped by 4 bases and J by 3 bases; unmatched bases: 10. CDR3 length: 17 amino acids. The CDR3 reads CASSLMARGADTGELFF. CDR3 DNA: TGCGCCAGCAGCCTAATGGCGCGGGGGGCTGACACCGGGGAGCTGTTTTTT.

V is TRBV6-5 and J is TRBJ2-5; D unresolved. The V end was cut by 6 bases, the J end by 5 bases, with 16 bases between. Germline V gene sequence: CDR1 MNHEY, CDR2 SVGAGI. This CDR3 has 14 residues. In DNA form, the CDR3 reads TGTGCCAGCAGGGGCTCCCCGCTCCTGGAGACCCAGTACTTC. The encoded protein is CASRGSPLLETQYF.

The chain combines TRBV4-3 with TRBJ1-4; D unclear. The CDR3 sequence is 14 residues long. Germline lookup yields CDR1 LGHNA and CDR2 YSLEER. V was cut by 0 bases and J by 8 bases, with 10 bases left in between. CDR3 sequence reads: CASSQDGLGEKLFF. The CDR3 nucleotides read TGCGCCAGCAGCCAAGATGGGTTGGGCGAAAAACTGTTTTTT.

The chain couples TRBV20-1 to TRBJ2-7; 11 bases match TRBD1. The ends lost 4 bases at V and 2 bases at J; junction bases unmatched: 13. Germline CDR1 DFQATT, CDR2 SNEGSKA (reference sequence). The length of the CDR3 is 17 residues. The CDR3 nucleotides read TGCAGTGCTACCGGGACAGGGGGATTGCGTACGACCTACGAGCAGTACGTC. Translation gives CSATGTGGLRTTYEQYV.

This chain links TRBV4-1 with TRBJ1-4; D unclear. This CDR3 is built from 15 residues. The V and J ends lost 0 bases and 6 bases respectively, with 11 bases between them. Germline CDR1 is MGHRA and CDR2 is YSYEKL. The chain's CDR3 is CASSQDRWFYEKLFF. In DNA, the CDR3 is TGCGCCAGCAGCCAAGACAGATGGTTTTATGAAAAACTGTTTTTT.

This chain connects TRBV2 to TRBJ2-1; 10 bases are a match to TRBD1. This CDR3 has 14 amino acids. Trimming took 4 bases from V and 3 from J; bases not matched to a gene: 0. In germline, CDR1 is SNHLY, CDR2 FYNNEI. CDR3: CASSGTGGYNEQFF. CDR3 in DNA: TGTGCCAGCAGTGGGACAGGGGGCTACAATGAGCAGTTCTTC.

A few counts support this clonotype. The CDR3 DNA sequence: TGTGCCAGCACCTCGGGACTTGAGCAGTTCTTC. Encoded protein: CASTSGLEQFF. V gene TRBV7-2 combines with J gene TRBJ2-1, with a tentative D call TRBD2 (6 bases). In germline, CDR1 is SGHTA, CDR2 FQGNSA. The CDR3 has 11 residues. V was pared by 7 bases and J by 9 bases, with 10 bases between. Drawing the rest from reference TRBV7-2 and TRBJ2-1, the complete variable domain is GAGVSQSPSNKVTEKGKDVELRCDPISGHTALYWYRQSLGQGLEFLIYFQGNSAPDKSGLPSDRFSAERTGGSVSTLTIQRTQQEDSAVYLCASTSGLEQFFGPGTRLTVL.

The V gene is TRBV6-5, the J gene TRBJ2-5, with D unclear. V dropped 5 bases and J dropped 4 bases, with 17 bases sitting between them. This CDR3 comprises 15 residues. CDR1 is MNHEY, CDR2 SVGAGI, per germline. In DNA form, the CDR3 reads TGTGCCAGCAGTCAGAGCGCGTCCACGGTAGAGACCCAGTACTTC. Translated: CASSQSASTVETQYF.

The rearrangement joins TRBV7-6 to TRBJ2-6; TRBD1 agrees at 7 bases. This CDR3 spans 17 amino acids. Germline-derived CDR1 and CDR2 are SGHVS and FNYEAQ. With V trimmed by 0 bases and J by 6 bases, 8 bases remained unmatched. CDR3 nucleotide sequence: TGTGCCAGCAGCTTAGCCTCCGGGACAGACTTGGCCAACGTCCTGACTTTC. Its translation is CASSLASGTDLANVLTF.

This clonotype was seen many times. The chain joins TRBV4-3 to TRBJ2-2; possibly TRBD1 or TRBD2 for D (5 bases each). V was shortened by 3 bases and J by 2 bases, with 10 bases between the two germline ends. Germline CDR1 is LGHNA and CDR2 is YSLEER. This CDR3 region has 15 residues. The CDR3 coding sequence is TGCGCCAGCAGCCAGCCCCGGGACAACACCGGGGAGCTGTTTTTT. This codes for CASSQPRDNTGELFF.

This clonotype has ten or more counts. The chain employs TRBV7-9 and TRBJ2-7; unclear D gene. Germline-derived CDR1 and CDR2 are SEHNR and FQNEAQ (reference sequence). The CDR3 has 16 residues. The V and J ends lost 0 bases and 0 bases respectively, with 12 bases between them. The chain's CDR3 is CASSLAVRLSSYEQYF. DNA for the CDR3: TGTGCCAGCAGCTTAGCGGTCCGTTTGAGCTCCTACGAGCAGTACTTC.

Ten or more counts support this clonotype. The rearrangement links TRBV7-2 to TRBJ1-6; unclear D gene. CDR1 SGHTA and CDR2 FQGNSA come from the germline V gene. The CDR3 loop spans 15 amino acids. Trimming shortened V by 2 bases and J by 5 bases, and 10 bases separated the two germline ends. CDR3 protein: CASSLSPDNNSPLHF. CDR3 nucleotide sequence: TGTGCCAGCAGCTTATCTCCAGATAATAATTCACCCCTCCACTTT.

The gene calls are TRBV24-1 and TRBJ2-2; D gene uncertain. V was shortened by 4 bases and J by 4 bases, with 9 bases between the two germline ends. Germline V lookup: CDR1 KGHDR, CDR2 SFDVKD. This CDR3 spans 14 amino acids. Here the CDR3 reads CATSESTRTGELFF. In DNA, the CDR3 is TGTGCCACCAGTGAGTCTACACGCACCGGGGAGCTGTTTTTT.

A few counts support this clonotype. The CDR3: CASRPWGDTQYF. The DNA of the CDR3 is TGTGCCAGCAGACCGTGGGGAGATACGCAGTATTTT. The chain combines TRBV7-9 with TRBJ2-3, with D hard to call. With 6 bases removed from V and 5 bases from J, the gap between germline ends came to 9 bases. The CDR3 loop spans 12 amino acids. Germline-derived CDR1 and CDR2 are SEHNR and FQNEAQ (reference sequence).

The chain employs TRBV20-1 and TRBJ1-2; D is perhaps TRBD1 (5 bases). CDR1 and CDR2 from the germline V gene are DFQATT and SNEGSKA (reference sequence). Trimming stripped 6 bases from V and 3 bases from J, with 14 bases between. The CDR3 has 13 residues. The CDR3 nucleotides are TGCAGTGCCTCGGGACGACAAGACTATGGCTACACCTTC. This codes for CSASGRQDYGYTF.

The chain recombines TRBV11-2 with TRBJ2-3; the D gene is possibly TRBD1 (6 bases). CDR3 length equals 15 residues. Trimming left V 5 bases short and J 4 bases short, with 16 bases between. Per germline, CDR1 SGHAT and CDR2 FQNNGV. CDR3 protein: CASSHIQGFADTQYF. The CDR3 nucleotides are TGTGCCAGCAGCCACATCCAGGGGTTCGCAGATACGCAGTATTTT. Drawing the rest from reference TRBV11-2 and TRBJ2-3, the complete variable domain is EAGVAQSPRYKIIEKRQSVAFWCNPISGHATLYWYQQILGQGPKLLIQFQNNGVVDDSQLPKDRFSAERLKGVDSTLKIQPAKLEDSAVYLCASSHIQGFADTQYFGPGTRLTVL.

CDR3: CASSQTGGGYTF. Written as DNA, the CDR3 is TGTGCCAGCAGCCAGACTGGGGGGGGCTACACCTTC. V and J are TRBV7-8 and TRBJ1-2; the D gene is possibly TRBD1 (5 bases). The CDR3 sequence is 12 residues long. Germline V lookup: CDR1 SGHVS, CDR2 FQNEAQ. V lost 5 bases and J lost 8, with 12 bases in between.